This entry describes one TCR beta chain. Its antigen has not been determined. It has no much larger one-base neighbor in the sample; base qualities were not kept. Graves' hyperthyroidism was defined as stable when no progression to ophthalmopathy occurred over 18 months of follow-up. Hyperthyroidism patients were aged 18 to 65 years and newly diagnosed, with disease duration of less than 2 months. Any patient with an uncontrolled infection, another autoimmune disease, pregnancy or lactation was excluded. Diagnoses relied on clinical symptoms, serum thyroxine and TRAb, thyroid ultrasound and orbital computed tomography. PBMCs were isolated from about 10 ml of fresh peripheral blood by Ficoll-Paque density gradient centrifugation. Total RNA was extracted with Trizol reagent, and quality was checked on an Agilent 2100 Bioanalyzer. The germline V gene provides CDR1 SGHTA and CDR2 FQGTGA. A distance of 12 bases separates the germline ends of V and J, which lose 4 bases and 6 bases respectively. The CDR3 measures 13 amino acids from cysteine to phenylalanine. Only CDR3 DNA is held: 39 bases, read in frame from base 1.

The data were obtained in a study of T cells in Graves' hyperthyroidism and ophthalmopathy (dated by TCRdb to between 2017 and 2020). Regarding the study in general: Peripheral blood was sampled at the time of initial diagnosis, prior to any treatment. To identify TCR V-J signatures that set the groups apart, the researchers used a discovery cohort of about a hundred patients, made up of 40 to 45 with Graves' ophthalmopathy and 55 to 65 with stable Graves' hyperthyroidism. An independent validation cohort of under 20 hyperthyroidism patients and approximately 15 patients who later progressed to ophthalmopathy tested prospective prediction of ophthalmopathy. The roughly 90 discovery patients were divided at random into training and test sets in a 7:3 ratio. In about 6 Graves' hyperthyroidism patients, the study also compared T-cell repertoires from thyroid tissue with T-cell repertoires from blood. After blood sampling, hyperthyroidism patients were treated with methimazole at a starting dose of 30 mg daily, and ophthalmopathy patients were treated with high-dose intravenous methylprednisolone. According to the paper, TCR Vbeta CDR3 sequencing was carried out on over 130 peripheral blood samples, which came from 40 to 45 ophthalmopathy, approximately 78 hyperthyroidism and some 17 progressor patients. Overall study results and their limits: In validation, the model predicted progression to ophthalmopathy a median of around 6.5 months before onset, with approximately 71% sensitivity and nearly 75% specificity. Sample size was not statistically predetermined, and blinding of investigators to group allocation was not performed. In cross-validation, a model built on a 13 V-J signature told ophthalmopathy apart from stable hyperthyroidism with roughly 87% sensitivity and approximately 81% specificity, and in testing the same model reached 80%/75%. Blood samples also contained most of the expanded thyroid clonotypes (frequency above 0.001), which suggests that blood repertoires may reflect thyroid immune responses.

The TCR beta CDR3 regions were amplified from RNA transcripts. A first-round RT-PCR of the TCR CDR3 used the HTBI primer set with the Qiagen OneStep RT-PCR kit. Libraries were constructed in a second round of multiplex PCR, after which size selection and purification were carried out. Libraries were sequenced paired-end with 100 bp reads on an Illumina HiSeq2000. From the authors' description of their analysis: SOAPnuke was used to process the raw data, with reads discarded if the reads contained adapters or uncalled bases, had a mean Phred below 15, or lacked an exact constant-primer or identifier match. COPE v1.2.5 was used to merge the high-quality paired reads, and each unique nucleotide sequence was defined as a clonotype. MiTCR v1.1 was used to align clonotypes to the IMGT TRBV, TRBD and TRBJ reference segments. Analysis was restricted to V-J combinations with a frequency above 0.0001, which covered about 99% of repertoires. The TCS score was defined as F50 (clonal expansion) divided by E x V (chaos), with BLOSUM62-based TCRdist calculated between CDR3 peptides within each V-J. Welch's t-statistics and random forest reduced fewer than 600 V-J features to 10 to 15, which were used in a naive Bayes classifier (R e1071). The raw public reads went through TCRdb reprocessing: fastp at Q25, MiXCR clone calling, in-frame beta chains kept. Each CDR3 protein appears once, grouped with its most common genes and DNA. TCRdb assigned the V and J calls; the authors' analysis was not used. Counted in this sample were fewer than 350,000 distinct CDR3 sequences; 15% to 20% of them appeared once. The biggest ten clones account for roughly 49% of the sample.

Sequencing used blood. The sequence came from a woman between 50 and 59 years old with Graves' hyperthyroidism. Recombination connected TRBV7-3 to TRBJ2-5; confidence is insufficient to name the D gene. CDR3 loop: CASSSASQQTQYF. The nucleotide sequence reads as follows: TGTGCCAGCAGCTCAGCCTCTCAGCAGACCCAGTACTTC.